This TCR beta chain comes out of a study of OX40 agonist ivuxolimab in advanced cancers. Study details: Patients took ivuxolimab, an agonistic anti-OX40 (CD134) antibody. Aged about 20 to 80 with a mean of roughly 63 years, they were roughly 83% male. Cancers in dose escalation were hepatocellular, melanoma, renal cell and head and neck.

Study outcomes and limitations: Some nonresponders also had low normalized T-cell clonal expansion.

With respect to this clone: What it binds is unknown.

Using immunoSEQ multiplex PCR, the repertoire was profiled, and TCRdb retains in-frame clones only, with some absent. Among over 65,000 clones listed, around nine tenths were seen once. The ends were cut back, 7 bases at V and 1 base at J, with 10 bases in the middle. CDR1 is MGHRA, CDR2 YSYEKL, per germline. The CDR3 extends over 14 amino acids. This TCR was recovered from an adult with an advanced solid tumor such as melanoma, head and neck, liver or kidney cancer. This chain connects TRBV4-1 to TRBJ1-4; a weak D match, TRBD1 (5 bases). This specimen consisted of CD4+ or CD8+ T cells sorted from blood, obtained in a trial of the OX40 agonist ivuxolimab. CDR3 in amino acids: CASKPGVTNEKLFF. The CDR3, as DNA: TGCGCCAGCAAACCGGGGGTAACTAATGAAAAACTGTTTTTT.